These 25 T cell receptor beta chains came from one sample sequenced in a study of CD8 T cells in Susac syndrome. With random hexamers, roughly 0.5 to 1 ug RNA was reverse transcribed. TCRdb redid the calling of the immunoSEQ multiplex PCR reads with MiXCR, one entry per CDR3 protein. The sample yields about 200,000 distinct CDR3 sequences, over 90% seen once. The specimen sequenced was CD4+ T cells from PBMCs. The receptors originated from a human donor with multiple sclerosis.

The chain employs TRBV5-1 and TRBJ2-7; TRBD1 agrees at 7 bases. Unmatched junction bases numbered 6, after V lost 0 bases and J lost 3 bases. Germline CDR1 reads SGHRS; CDR2 reads YFSETQ. The length of the CDR3 is 15 residues. The CDR3 loop reads CASSLVAGGDYEQYV. The CDR3 region has the DNA TGCGCCAGCAGCTTGGTGGCAGGGGGAGACTACGAGCAGTACGTC.

This chain joins TRBV9 and TRBJ2-3; 8 bases are a match to TRBD1. CDR1 and CDR2 from the germline V gene are SGDLS and YYNGEE. The CDR3 runs to 15 residues. With V trimmed by 3 bases and J by 0 bases, 3 bases remained unmatched. The CDR3, as DNA: TGTGCCAGCAGCGAGAGACAGGGGAGCACAGATACGCAGTATTTT. It yields the protein CASSERQGSTDTQYF.

Written as DNA, the CDR3 is TGTGCCAGCAGTGATTCGTGGATTCGAGAGACCCAGTACTTC. Protein product: CASSDSWIRETQYF. J is TRBJ2-5 and V is TRBV2; D gene unclear. Per the germline V gene, CDR1 is SNHLY and CDR2 is FYNNEI. The CDR3 spans 14 residues. V dropped 3 bases and J dropped 4 bases, with 12 bases sitting between them.

The chain employs TRBV6-6 and TRBJ2-7; TRBD2 matches 15 bases. The CDR3 totals 14 residues. The J segment lost 5 bases and the V segment lost 8 bases, leaving 4 bases of the junction unmatched. In germline, CDR1 is MNHNY, CDR2 SVGAGI (reference sequence). This CDR3 is CASGGTSGGHEQYV. The CDR3 DNA sequence: TGTGCCAGCGGCGGGACTAGCGGGGGGCACGAGCAGTACGTC.

The chain combines TRBV19 with TRBJ1-2; D is unclear. The CDR3 totals 12 residues. Trimming shortened V by 8 bases and J by 6 bases, and 13 bases separated the two germline ends. The germline V gene encodes CDR1 LNHDA and CDR2 SQIVND (reference sequence). In DNA form, the CDR3 reads TGTGCCAGTGGTGGGGAAGTCCATGGCTACACCTTC. It translates to CASGGEVHGYTF.

This clonotype was recorded once. The chain uses TRBV12-3 or TRBV12-4 and TRBJ2-5; D is possibly TRBD1 (7 bases). V dropped 6 bases and J dropped 5 bases, with 19 bases sitting between them. This CDR3 comprises 15 residues. CDR3 sequence (DNA): TGTGCCAGCAGCCTCGGATGGACAGGAGGGGAGACCCAGTACTTC. It specifies CASSLGWTGGETQYF.

V gene TRBV29-1 combines with J gene TRBJ2-6; D not certain. Per the germline V gene, CDR1 is SQVTM and CDR2 is ANQGSEA. V was trimmed by 2 bases and J by 0 bases, leaving 11 bases between them. The CDR3 consists of 16 residues. CDR3: CSVEIWQPSGANVLTF. CDR3 coding DNA: TGCAGCGTTGAAATTTGGCAGCCCTCTGGGGCCAACGTCCTGACTTTC.

This chain connects TRBV19 to TRBJ1-5, with a tentative D call TRBD1 (5 bases). CDR3 length: 16 residues. Deletions cut 1 base from V and 0 bases from J, with 10 bases between. Germline lookup yields CDR1 LNHDA and CDR2 SQIVND (reference sequence). CDR3 residues: CASSIGGGGSNQPQHF. CDR3 bases: TGTGCCAGTAGTATAGGCGGCGGGGGTAGCAATCAGCCCCAGCATTTT.

The chain carries TRBV20-1 and TRBJ1-1, with a weak D call TRBD1 (5 bases). The length of the CDR3 is 14 residues. Trimming took 8 bases from V and 4 from J, leaving 20 bases between them. CDR1 is DFQATT and CDR2 is SNEGSKA in the germline V gene (reference sequence). CDR3 DNA: TGCAGTCGGGGCAGGGCAGGTATTGGCACTGAAGCTTTCTTT. Amino acids: CSRGRAGIGTEAFF.

The V gene is TRBV9, the J gene TRBJ1-2, with D perhaps TRBD1 (6 bases). The V end lost 5 bases, the J end lost 7 bases, and 21 bases lay between the germline ends. Germline-derived CDR1 and CDR2 are SGDLS and YYNGEE. The CDR3 runs to 15 residues. The CDR3 nucleotides read TGTGCCAGCAGACCGCTCTCAGGGGTCCGCGGTGGCTACACCTTC. Translating it yields CASRPLSGVRGGYTF. Complete variable domain (other parts from reference TRBV9 and TRBJ1-2): DSGVTQTPKHLITATGQRVTLRCSPRSGDLSVYWYQQSLDQGLQFLIQYYNGEERAKGNILERFSAQQFPDLHSELNLSSLELGDSALYFCASRPLSGVRGGYTFGSGTRLTVV.

The V call is TRBV30, the J call TRBJ2-7; D might be TRBD1 (5 bases). V shed 5 bases and J shed 5 bases, with 10 bases lying between them. Germline CDR1 GTSNPN, CDR2 SVGIG (reference sequence). The CDR3 is 11 residues long. CDR3 bases: TGTGCCTGGTCAAAAGGGGACGAGCAGTACTTC. It translates to CAWSKGDEQYF.

Note on this clonotype: Its ends do not fully match the called genes, so a read error is possible. The V and J genes are TRBV5-1 and TRBJ2-3; D uncertain. CDR3 length equals 14 residues. Germline values: CDR1 SGHRS, CDR2 YFSETQ. As DNA, the CDR3 is TGTGCCAGCAGCTTAGGGCAGTCCACAGATACGCAGTATTTT. Translated, it gives CASSLGQSTDTQYF.

This clonotype has a single count. This chain links TRBV10-3 with TRBJ2-7; maybe TRBD2 (6 bases). Trimming took 0 bases from V and 2 from J, leaving 8 bases between them. The germline V gene encodes CDR1 ENHRY and CDR2 SYGVKD. CDR3 length: 14 amino acids. CDR3 in amino acids: CAISESGGTYEQYF. The CDR3 DNA is TGTGCCATCAGTGAGTCGGGGGGAACCTACGAGCAGTACTTC.

The J gene is TRBJ1-1, the V gene TRBV29-1; a weak D match, TRBD1 (6 bases). The V and J ends lost 1 base and 2 bases respectively, with 17 bases between them. This CDR3 is 16 amino acids long. CDR1 and CDR2 (germline): SQVTM, ANQGSEA. CDR3 in DNA: TGCAGCGTTGAAGTAGGGTGGAGGGGGTATAACACTGAAGCTTTCTTT. Translation: CSVEVGWRGYNTEAFF.

The chain joins TRBV9 to TRBJ2-7, with D possibly being TRBD1 or TRBD2 (5 bases each). Germline V gives CDR1 SGDLS, CDR2 YYNGEE. V was cut by 0 bases and J by 6 bases, with 10 bases left in between. The CDR3 has 13 amino acids. The CDR3 here is CASSVDQGREQYF. The CDR3 nucleotides are TGTGCCAGCAGCGTAGACCAGGGACGCGAGCAGTACTTC.

This chain joins TRBV28 and TRBJ1-2; perhaps TRBD1 as D (6 bases). The CDR3 contains 16 residues. Trimming left V 5 bases short and J 0 bases short, with 16 bases between. CDR1 MDHEN and CDR2 SYDVKM come from the germline V gene. In nucleotides, the CDR3 is TGTGCCAGCAGTCTCCTCTTAGGGGGGGCTAACTATGGCTACACCTTC. Protein product: CASSLLLGGANYGYTF.

The chain is built from TRBV12-3 or TRBV12-4 and TRBJ1-2; D call uncertain. V was cut by 5 bases and J by 2 bases, with 9 bases left in between. The CDR3 sequence is 13 residues long. The CDR3 loop reads CASSGQINYGYTF. Here the CDR3 DNA reads TGTGCCAGCAGTGGGCAGATAAACTATGGCTACACCTTC.

The chain recombines TRBV5-1 with TRBJ2-7; a possible D gene is TRBD2 (5 bases). The CDR3 loop spans 11 amino acids. Germline V gene lookup returns CDR1 SGHRS and CDR2 YFSETQ. V was cut by 3 bases and J by 6 bases, with 7 bases left in between. The CDR3: CASSWESEQYF. CDR3 DNA sequence: TGCGCCAGCAGCTGGGAGAGCGAGCAGTACTTC.

V and J are TRBV9 and TRBJ1-6; D call uncertain. The V end was cut by 0 bases, the J end by 9 bases, with 13 bases between. CDR1 and CDR2 (germline): SGDLS, YYNGEE. This CDR3 has 15 amino acids. The CDR3 region is CASSVGDGKPSPLHF. For the CDR3, the DNA is TGTGCCAGCAGCGTAGGTGACGGGAAACCTTCACCCCTCCACTTT.

The CDR3 reads CAAASGSRANVLTF. DNA of the CDR3: TGTGCCGCCGCCTCGGGCTCCAGGGCCAACGTCCTGACTTTC. The chain recombines TRBV6-5 with TRBJ2-6; the D is unclear. Trimming pared 11 bases from V and 5 bases from J, leaving 16 bases between. Germline V gene data show CDR1 as MNHEY and CDR2 as SVGAGI. This CDR3 is 14 amino acids long.

V is TRBV23-1 and J is TRBJ1-5, with TRBD1 as a possible D gene (5 bases). TRBV23-1 is placed among ORFs of uncertain function. The ends were cut back, 1 base at V and 6 bases at J, with 13 bases in the middle. CDR3 length equals 15 residues. CDR3 DNA: TGCGCCAGCAGTCAATGTCCAGGGAGGGGTCAGCCCCAGCATTTT. Translation gives CASSQCPGRGQPQHF.

The chain links TRBV6-4 to TRBJ1-2; maybe TRBD1 (6 bases). V lost 5 bases and J 4 bases, leaving 14 bases between the germline ends. Per the germline V gene, CDR1 is MRHNA and CDR2 is SNTAGT. CDR3 size: 14 residues. CDR3 in amino acids: CASSPQQGFYGYTF. DNA for the CDR3: TGTGCCAGCAGTCCCCAACAGGGATTCTATGGCTACACCTTC.

The chain employs TRBV30 and TRBJ1-2, with D tentatively TRBD1 (5 bases). This CDR3 comprises 13 residues. Trimming took off 1 base at V and 3 bases at J, with 9 bases between the two ends. From germline, CDR1 is GTSNPN and CDR2 SVGIG (reference sequence). The CDR3 coding sequence is TGTGCCTGGAGTGCGGGGCAGGACTATGGCTACACCTTC. Amino acid sequence: CAWSAGQDYGYTF.

The chain couples TRBV2 to TRBJ1-2; 8 bases line up with TRBD1. The V gene's germline CDR1 is SNHLY and CDR2 FYNNEI. The CDR3 is 15 residues long. V shed 7 bases, J shed 6 bases, and the junction held 13 bases outside the gene matches. As DNA, the CDR3 is TGTGCCAGCACTCCAAAGGACAGGGCCCCGCATGGCTACACCTTC. It encodes CASTPKDRAPHGYTF.

The rearrangement joins TRBV29-1 to TRBJ1-1; D is undetermined. Between the trimmed V and J ends, which lost 6 bases and 1 base, there was a span of 18 bases. Germline V lookup: CDR1 SQVTM, CDR2 ANQGSEA. The CDR3 sequence is 15 residues long. CDR3 coding DNA: TGCAGCGTCTTTCTTAATACGAGGAAGAACACTGAAGCTTTCTTT. Its protein product is CSVFLNTRKNTEAFF.